The next 17 T cell receptor beta chains were all read from a single sample in a study of early T cells in non-severe SARS-CoV-2 infection. TCRdb re-derived calls from the 5' RACE reads in MiXCR, one entry per CDR3 protein. Among some 60,000 distinct CDR3 sequences listed, roughly 12% were seen once. The specimen was whole blood. Source of these receptors: an adult who was a healthcare worker with PCR-confirmed SARS-CoV-2 infection or an uninfected control (not recorded which).

On this clonotype: This clone may be a read error of a much larger clone one base away. The CDR3 sequence: CASGPGLDRATEAFF. Written as DNA, the CDR3 is TGTGCTAGCGGCCCTGGACTGGACAGGGCGACTGAAGCTTTCTTT. V usage is TRBV7-7 and J usage is TRBJ1-1, with TRBD1 matching 8 bases. The CDR3 has 15 amino acids. Germline CDR1 reads SSHAT; CDR2 reads FNYEAQ (reference sequence).

The CDR3 region has the DNA TGCGCCAGCAGCCTCCAGACTAGCGGAGAGACCCAGTACTTC. Amino acid sequence: CASSLQTSGETQYF. V is TRBV5-1 and J is TRBJ2-5; 9 positions agree with TRBD2. Unmatched junction bases numbered 5, after V lost 4 bases and J lost 4 bases. The CDR3 totals 14 residues. Germline V lookup: CDR1 SGHRS, CDR2 YFSETQ.

This clonotype was observed at least ten times. The V and J genes are TRBV12-3 or TRBV12-4 and TRBJ2-3; TRBD2 matches 10 bases. This CDR3 is 12 amino acids long. V gave up 2 bases and J gave up 13 bases; unmatched junction bases: 3. The DNA for the CDR3 is TGTGCCAGCAGTTTAAGCGGGGGGGCGGAGTATTTT. This codes for CASSLSGGAEYF.

In its sample, this clonotype was seen many times. The CDR3 here is CASSLVGTNTDTQYF. CDR3 nucleotides: TGTGCCAGCAGCTTAGTCGGGACTAACACAGATACGCAGTATTTT. The chain recombines TRBV11-2 with TRBJ2-3; 7 bases are a match to TRBD2. This CDR3 has 15 amino acids. Germline CDR1 SGHAT, CDR2 FQNNGV. The ends lost 1 base at V and 2 bases at J; junction bases unmatched: 3. Full variable domain (outside the CDR3, taken from reference TRBV11-2 and TRBJ2-3): EAGVAQSPRYKIIEKRQSVAFWCNPISGHATLYWYQQILGQGPKLLIQFQNNGVVDDSQLPKDRFSAERLKGVDSTLKIQPAKLEDSAVYLCASSLVGTNTDTQYFGPGTRLTVL.

The J gene is TRBJ2-1, the V gene TRBV20-1; 12 bases are shared with TRBD2. CDR3 size: 14 residues. V gave up 4 bases and J gave up 6 bases; unmatched junction bases: 4. Germline loops: CDR1 DFQATT, CDR2 SNEGSKA (reference sequence). The CDR3 bases are TGCAGTGCTATTCTAGCGGGGGGGCTCAATGAGCAGTTCTTC. Protein product: CSAILAGGLNEQFF.

This clonotype was counted many times. The chain links TRBV12-5 to TRBJ1-1; D is unresolved. The CDR3 extends over 13 amino acids. Trimming took 0 bases from V and 8 from J, leaving 10 bases between them. The germline gives CDR1 LGHNT, CDR2 FRNRAP. CDR3 nucleotides: TGTGCTAGTGGTTTGGTGGGCCACAACGAAGCTTTCTTT. It encodes CASGLVGHNEAFF.

Worth noting for this clonotype: Given a much more abundant clone one base away, this may be a read error. The CDR3 DNA is TGCAGCGTTCCCACAGGTAGCAATCAGCCCCAGCATTTT. Translation gives CSVPTGSNQPQHF. The chain carries TRBV29-1 and TRBJ1-5, with D possibly being TRBD1 (5 bases). The V end was cut by 5 bases, the J end by 0 bases, with 8 bases between. The CDR3 sequence is 13 residues long. Germline values: CDR1 SQVTM, CDR2 ANQGSEA.

Ten or more counts support this clonotype. V and J are TRBV5-4 and TRBJ1-2; no clear D. V lost 4 bases, J lost 2 bases, and 9 bases lay in between. CDR3 length equals 13 residues. Germline V gene lookup returns CDR1 SGHNT and CDR2 YYREEE (reference sequence). DNA of the CDR3: TGTGCCAGCAGCCTGGGAGGGAACTATGGCTACACCTTC. Amino acid sequence: CASSLGGNYGYTF.

This clonotype appeared many times. This rearrangement joins TRBV2 to TRBJ2-1, with 8 bases matching TRBD1. CDR3 length: 14 amino acids. Germline V gene data show CDR1 as SNHLY and CDR2 as FYNNEI. Germline trimming cut 4 bases from V and 6 bases from J; bases unmatched to any gene: 5. DNA for the CDR3: TGTGCCAGCAGTGTGACAGGGGACCTCAATGAGCAGTTCTTC. Translated: CASSVTGDLNEQFF.

CDR3 sequence: CATSDRQAYNEQFF. In DNA form, the CDR3 reads TGTGCCACCAGTGACCGACAGGCCTACAATGAGCAGTTCTTC. The genes are TRBV24-1 and TRBJ2-1; possible D gene TRBD1, 6 bases. V was cut by 4 bases and J by 2 bases, with 8 bases left in between. The CDR3 has 14 amino acids. Germline CDR1 is KGHDR and CDR2 is SFDVKD.

The rearrangement uses TRBV28 and TRBJ2-1; TRBD1 or TRBD2 may be the D gene (5 bases each). The CDR3 has 14 amino acids. The germline V and J ends were trimmed by 7 bases and 0 bases, with 10 bases remaining between them. The germline CDR1 and CDR2 sequences are MDHEN and SYDVKM. CDR3 DNA: TGTGCCAGCACCACTAGGGGCTCCTACAATGAGCAGTTCTTC. This encodes CASTTRGSYNEQFF.

The rearrangement links TRBV10-3 to TRBJ2-1; TRBD2 agrees at 8 bases. Trimming removed 4 bases from V and 4 bases from J; junction bases left unmatched: 6. In germline, CDR1 is ENHRY, CDR2 SYGVKD. The CDR3 spans 15 residues. The CDR3 DNA follows: TGTGCCATCAGTGCCGGCGGGGGGCGATACAATGAGCAGTTCTTC. Translation gives CAISAGGGRYNEQFF.

The gene calls are TRBV6-6 and TRBJ2-1; 10 positions agree with TRBD1. With V trimmed by 2 bases and J by 9 bases, 10 bases remained unmatched. The CDR3 loop spans 16 amino acids. In germline, CDR1 is MNHNY, CDR2 SVGAGI (reference sequence). CDR3 residues: CASSYRPDRGNSEQFF. CDR3 in DNA: TGTGCCAGCAGTTACCGGCCGGACAGGGGGAATAGTGAGCAGTTCTTC.

The V and J genes are TRBV6-5 and TRBJ2-3; D is undetermined. The CDR3 runs 14 residues. Trimming stripped 1 base from V and 9 bases from J, with 14 bases between. Germline CDR1 MNHEY, CDR2 SVGAGI. The CDR3 nucleotides are TGTGCCAGCAGTTACTTGCAGGAGCAAGGAACGCAGTATTTT. Translating it yields CASSYLQEQGTQYF.

This clonotype was picked up a small number of times. The rearrangement uses TRBV11-2 and TRBJ1-6, with 7 bases fitting TRBD1. This CDR3 spans 14 amino acids. Germline CDR1 reads SGHAT; CDR2 reads FQNNGV. J lost 7 bases, V lost 1 base, and 1 base had no gene match. DNA of the CDR3: TGTGCCAGCAGCTTAGGACAGGGCAATTCACCCCTCCACTTT. Its protein is CASSLGQGNSPLHF. Full variable domain (missing parts from reference TRBV11-2 and TRBJ1-6): EAGVAQSPRYKIIEKRQSVAFWCNPISGHATLYWYQQILGQGPKLLIQFQNNGVVDDSQLPKDRFSAERLKGVDSTLKIQPAKLEDSAVYLCASSLGQGNSPLHFGNGTRLTVT.

J is TRBJ1-2 and V is TRBV20-1, with TRBD1 identical over 9 bases. This CDR3 is 12 amino acids long. Germline trimming cut 3 bases from V and 6 bases from J; bases unmatched to any gene: 2. The germline gives CDR1 DFQATT, CDR2 SNEGSKA (reference sequence). CDR3 sequence: CSARRQGDGYTF. CDR3 coding DNA: TGCAGTGCTAGGAGACAGGGGGATGGCTACACCTTC.

There are many counts of this clonotype. The V and J genes are TRBV12-3 or TRBV12-4 and TRBJ2-3; maybe TRBD2 (6 bases). Trimming stripped 4 bases from V and 4 bases from J, with 18 bases between. This CDR3 has 16 residues. Written as DNA, the CDR3 is TGTGCCAGCAGTTACCCCCGGGAGATTAGCGCAGATACGCAGTATTTT. This encodes CASSYPREISADTQYF.